A selection of T cell receptor beta chains follows, all from one sample in a study of blood T cell repertoires in COVID-19. Clones were read by immunoSEQ multiplex PCR, and TCRdb kept only the in-frame ones, dropping some. The sample lists approximately 30,000 clones; roughly 93% were seen once. The sample was peripheral blood. The receptors derive from a human donor in a cohort sampled during active COVID-19. CDR3s include the opening cysteine and the closing phenylalanine or tryptophan. A D gene is named only where the DNA matches it firmly.

D: NA; J: TRBJ2-7; V: TRBV5-1; CDR3: CASSGGSETYEQYF; DNA: TGCGCCAGCAGCGGCGGGTCGGAGACCTACGAGCAGTACTTC
D: TRBD2; J: TRBJ2-7; V: TRBV5-1; CDR3: CASSLWGLAEPYEQYF; DNA: TGCGCCAGCAGCTTGTGGGGACTAGCGGAACCCTACGAGCAGTACTTC
D: NA; J: TRBJ1-1; V: TRBV25-1; CDR3: CASTLNMASEAFF; DNA: TGTGCCAGCACCCTGAATATGGCCTCTGAAGCTTTCTTT
D: NA; J: TRBJ2-1; V: TRBV14; CDR3: CASSRMAIAEQFF; DNA: TGTGCCAGCAGCCGAATGGCCATTGCCGAGCAGTTCTTC
D: TRBD2; J: TRBJ2-7; V: TRBV7-8; CDR3: CASSWDYNQYEQYF; DNA: TGTGCCAGCAGCTGGGACTACAACCAATACGAGCAGTACTTC
D: NA; J: TRBJ1-3; V: TRBV9; CDR3: CASSSRTATGNTIYF; DNA: TGTGCCAGCAGCTCTCGGACAGCCACCGGAAACACCATATATTTT
D: NA; J: TRBJ1-1; V: TRBV27; CDR3: CASSLSIRNEAFF; DNA: TGTGCCAGCAGTTTATCGATCAGAAATGAAGCTTTCTTT
D: NA; J: TRBJ1-1; V: TRBV3-1/TRBV3-2; CDR3: CASRPPSGHPREAFF; DNA: TGTGCCAGCAGACCGCCCTCGGGACACCCGCGGGAAGCTTTCTTT
D: TRBD2; J: TRBJ2-1; V: TRBV7-2; CDR3: CASSLPSGLAGDNEQFF; DNA: TGTGCCAGCAGCTTACCAAGTGGGCTAGCGGGAGACAATGAGCAGTTCTTC
D: NA; J: TRBJ1-2; V: TRBV4-1; CDR3: CASSQEGGADGYTF; DNA: TGCGCCAGCAGCCAAGAGGGAGGGGCCGATGGCTACACCTTC
D: NA; J: TRBJ1-1; V: TRBV12-3/TRBV12-4; CDR3: CASSLGDSIEAFF; DNA: TGTGCCAGCAGTTTAGGGGACTCAATTGAAGCTTTCTTT